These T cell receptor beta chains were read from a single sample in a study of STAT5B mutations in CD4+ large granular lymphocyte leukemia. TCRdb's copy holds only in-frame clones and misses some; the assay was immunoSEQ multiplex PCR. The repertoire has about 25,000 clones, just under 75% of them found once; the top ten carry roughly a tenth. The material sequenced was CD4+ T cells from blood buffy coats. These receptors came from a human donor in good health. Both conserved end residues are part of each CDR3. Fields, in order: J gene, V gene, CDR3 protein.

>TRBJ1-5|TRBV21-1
CASTRLPVHSNQPQHF
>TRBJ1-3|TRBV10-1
CASSEKVGDTIYF
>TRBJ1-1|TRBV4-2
CASSQGEGTPNTEAFF
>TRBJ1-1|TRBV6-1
CASSEWGNQRAEAFF
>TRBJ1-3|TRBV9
CASSVAGQGNTIYF
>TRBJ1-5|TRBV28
CASSTIQGNQPQHF
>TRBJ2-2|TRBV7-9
CASSGRTNTGELFF
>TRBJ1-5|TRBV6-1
CASSERRQGNQPQHF
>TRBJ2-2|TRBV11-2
CASSLLALLSGELFF
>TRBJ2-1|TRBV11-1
CASSLTSWAEQFF
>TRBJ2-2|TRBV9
CASSRSGSWDGELFF
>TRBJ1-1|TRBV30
CAWSSLGEAFF
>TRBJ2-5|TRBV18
CASSPRQGAGETQYF
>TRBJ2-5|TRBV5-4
CASSLARSRGETQYF
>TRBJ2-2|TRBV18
CASSPNGAGELFF
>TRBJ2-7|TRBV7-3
CASSPVAVPYYEQYF
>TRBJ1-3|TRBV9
CASSFSPSSGNTIYF
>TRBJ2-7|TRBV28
CASTPRQGQNEQYF
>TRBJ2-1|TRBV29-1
CSDRTSGDYTQFF
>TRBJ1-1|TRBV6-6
CASSYGGRGTGTEAFF
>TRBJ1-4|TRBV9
CASSVGVPGQINEKLFF
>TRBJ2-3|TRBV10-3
CAISETLAGVSTDTQYF
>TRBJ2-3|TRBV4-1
CASSQAAGARTDTQYF
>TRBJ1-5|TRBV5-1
CASTFSPDSQPQHF
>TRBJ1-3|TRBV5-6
CASSVADSGNTIYF
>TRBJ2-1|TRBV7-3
CASSFASGYNEQFF
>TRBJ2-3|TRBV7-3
CASSSHPRDTQYF
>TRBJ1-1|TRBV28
CASSFPDREAFF
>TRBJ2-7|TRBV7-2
CASSPDPPYEQYF
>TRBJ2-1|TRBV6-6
CASSYSTGGSYNEQFF